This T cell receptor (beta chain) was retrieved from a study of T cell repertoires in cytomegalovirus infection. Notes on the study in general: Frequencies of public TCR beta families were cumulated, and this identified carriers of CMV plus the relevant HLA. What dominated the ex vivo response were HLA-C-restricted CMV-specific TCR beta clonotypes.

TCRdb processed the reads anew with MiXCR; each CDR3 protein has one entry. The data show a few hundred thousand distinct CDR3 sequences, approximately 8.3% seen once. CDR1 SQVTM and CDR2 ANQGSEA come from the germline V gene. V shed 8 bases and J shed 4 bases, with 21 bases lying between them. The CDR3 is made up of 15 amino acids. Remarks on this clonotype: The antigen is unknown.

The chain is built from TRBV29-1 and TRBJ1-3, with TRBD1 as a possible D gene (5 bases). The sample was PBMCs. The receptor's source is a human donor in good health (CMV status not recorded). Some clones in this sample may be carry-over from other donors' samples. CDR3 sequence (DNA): TGCAGCTTCCGCGGTCTGGGTGGGGCCGGAAACACCATATATTTT. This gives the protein CSFRGLGGAGNTIYF.